This record looks at one T cell receptor beta chain sequence and its context. What antigen it recognizes has not been identified. No base qualities exist here, and no much larger clone lies one base off it. The TCR beta CDR3 regions were amplified from RNA transcripts. For the first round of RT-PCR on the TCR CDR3, the HTBI primer set was used together with the Qiagen OneStep RT-PCR kit. Libraries were constructed in a second round of multiplex PCR, after which size selection and purification were carried out. Libraries were sequenced paired-end with 100 bp reads on an Illumina HiSeq2000. The authors' pipeline ran thus. SOAPnuke was used to process the raw data, removing reads that contained adapters or uncalled bases, had a mean Phred below 15, or lacked an exact match to the constant primer or identifier. High-quality paired reads were merged with COPE v1.2.5, and unique nucleotide sequences were defined as clonotypes. MiTCR v1.1 was used to align clonotypes to the IMGT TRBV, TRBD and TRBJ reference segments. Analysis was restricted to V-J combinations with a frequency above 0.0001, which covered approximately 99% of repertoires. The TCS score was defined as F50 (clonal expansion) divided by E x V (chaos), with BLOSUM62-based TCRdist calculated between CDR3 peptides within each V-J. Welch's t-statistics and random forest reduced some 510 V-J features to 10 to 15, which were used in a naive Bayes classifier (R e1071). In-frame beta chains were kept once TCRdb had trimmed the public reads at Q25 with fastp and called clones with MiXCR. Every distinct CDR3 protein forms one entry, paired with its most common genes and DNA. The V and J calls were not made by the authors but by TCRdb's processing. For this sample the table gives more than 650,000 distinct CDR3 sequences, of which roughly 15% were detected only once. Clones ranked in the top ten supply roughly 10% of the sample.

Here V drops 8 bases and J drops 6 bases, and the junction holds 9 bases not matched to any gene. The CDR3, from cysteine to phenylalanine, totals 14 residues. Only CDR3 DNA remains: 42 bases, in frame from the first base. Stable Graves' hyperthyroidism was defined as no progression to ophthalmopathy during 18 months of follow-up. The hyperthyroidism patients were between 18 and 65 years old and newly diagnosed, with a disease duration of less than 2 months. The study excluded patients with uncontrolled infections, other autoimmune diseases, pregnancy or lactation. Diagnoses were based on clinical symptoms, serum thyroxine and TRAb, thyroid ultrasound and orbital computed tomography. PBMCs were separated from 10 ml of fresh peripheral blood using Ficoll-Paque density gradient centrifugation. Total RNA was extracted using Trizol reagent, and RNA quality was assessed on an Agilent 2100 Bioanalyzer.

The source of the sample is a study of T cells in Graves' hyperthyroidism and ophthalmopathy (dated 2019 in TCRdb). For the study in its entirety: Peripheral blood samples were taken at initial diagnosis, before any treatment was given. In addition, the study compared T-cell repertoires in thyroid tissue and in blood from six Graves' hyperthyroidism patients. The paper describes TCR Vbeta CDR3 sequencing of 135 peripheral blood samples, made up of 43 ophthalmopathy patients, some 80 hyperthyroidism patients and roughly 17 progressor patients. Whether ophthalmopathy could be predicted prospectively was tested in an independent validation cohort made up of fewer than 20 hyperthyroidism patients plus 17 patients who later progressed to ophthalmopathy. TCR V-J signatures able to tell the groups apart were searched for in a discovery cohort of 90 to 100 patients, of whom about 40 had Graves' ophthalmopathy and 55 to 60 had stable Graves' hyperthyroidism. After blood sampling, hyperthyroidism patients were treated with methimazole at a starting dose of 30 mg daily, and ophthalmopathy patients were treated with high-dose intravenous methylprednisolone. The approximately 98 discovery patients were randomly divided into training and test sets at a 7:3 ratio.

General study outcomes and caveats: Sample size was not statistically predetermined, and blinding of investigators to group allocation was not performed. Most expanded thyroid clonotypes (frequency above 0.001) were also detected in blood, a finding suggesting that blood repertoires may reflect thyroid immune responses. A model built on a 13 V-J signature distinguished ophthalmopathy from stable hyperthyroidism, reaching 87.88% sensitivity and about 81% specificity in cross-validation and 80%/75% in testing. In validation, progression to ophthalmopathy was predicted by the model with approximately 67% sensitivity and 72% to 85% specificity, a median of approximately 7.1 months before onset.

Sequencing used blood. The V and J genes are TRBV12-3 or TRBV12-4 and TRBJ2-2; 7 central nucleotides agree with TRBD2. This TCR was sampled from a woman younger than 30 with Graves' hyperthyroidism. The CDR3 here reads CASRGTTPAGELFF. The base sequence is TGTGCCAGCCGGGGGACTACCCCTGCCGGGGAGCTGTTTTTT.